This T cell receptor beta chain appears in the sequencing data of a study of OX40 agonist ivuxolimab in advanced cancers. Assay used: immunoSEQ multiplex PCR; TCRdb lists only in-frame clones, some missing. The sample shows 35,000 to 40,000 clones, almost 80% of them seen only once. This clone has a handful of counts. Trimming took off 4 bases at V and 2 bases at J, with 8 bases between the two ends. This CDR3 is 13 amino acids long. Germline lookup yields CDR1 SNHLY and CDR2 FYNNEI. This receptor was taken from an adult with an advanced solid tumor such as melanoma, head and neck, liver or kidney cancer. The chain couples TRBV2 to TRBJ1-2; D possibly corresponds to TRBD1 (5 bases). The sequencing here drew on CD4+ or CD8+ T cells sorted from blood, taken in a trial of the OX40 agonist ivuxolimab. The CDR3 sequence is CASSVGQNYGYTF. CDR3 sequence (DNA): TGTGCCAGCAGTGTGGGGCAGAACTATGGCTACACCTTC.